The 30 T cell receptor beta chains reported below all come from one sample, sequenced in a study of blood T cell repertoires in COVID-19 (dated by TCRdb to 2020 to 2021). The protocol used for the library was the immunoSEQ multiplex PCR assay. Imported from immuneACCESS, the table was reduced by TCRdb to in-frame sequences with V and J called. These copies leave out some clones; in studies compared against another copy, an unresolved V gene accounts for under half, and the cause of the remainder is not known. The sample records some 88,000 clones, about 84% of which are singletons. About 14% of the sample is held by the ten biggest clonotypes. What was sequenced was peripheral blood. These receptors all stem from a woman aged 70-85 years with acute or convalescent COVID-19.

This clone was detected once. The CDR3 reads CASSQDRLAGGTTDTQYF. The CDR3 coding sequence is TGCGCCAGCAGCCAAGATCGGCTAGCGGGAGGGACAACAGATACGCAGTATTTT. The rearrangement uses TRBV4-3 and TRBJ2-3; 12 nucleotides agree with TRBD2. V shed 0 bases, J shed 3 bases, and the junction held 7 bases outside the gene matches. Germline lookup yields CDR1 LGHNA and CDR2 YSLEER. The CDR3 sequence is 18 residues long.

The chain has TRBV5-3 and TRBJ2-7, with TRBD2 matching over 16 bases. TRBV5-3 is recorded as an ORF, its role being uncertain. Trimming took 5 bases from V and 3 from J; bases not matched to a gene: 8. CDR3 length: 17 residues. CDR3 nucleotides: TGTGCCAGAAGGGTGGGGACTAGCGGGAGGGCCTGCTACGAGCAGTACGTC. Translation: CARRVGTSGRACYEQYV.

V and J are TRBV5-5 and TRBJ2-2; 12 bases agree with TRBD1. The J segment lost 7 bases and the V segment lost 4 bases, leaving 5 bases of the junction unmatched. Germline V gene data show CDR1 as SGHKS and CDR2 as YYEKEE (reference sequence). The CDR3 spans 15 residues. The CDR3 DNA reads TGTGCCAGCAGCGCGGGACAGGGGGCAATCGGGGAGCTGTTTTTT. Its protein is CASSAGQGAIGELFF.

V gene TRBV27 combines with J gene TRBJ2-1; 7 bases match TRBD2. Germline loops: CDR1 MNHEY, CDR2 SMNVEV (reference sequence). The CDR3 length is 17 residues. J lost 4 bases, V lost 1 base, and 10 bases had no gene match. Here the CDR3 reads CASSLYAGELKYNEQFF. The DNA of the CDR3 is TGTGCCAGCAGTTTATATGCGGGGGAGCTTAAATACAATGAGCAGTTCTTC.

The chain carries TRBV6-1 and TRBJ1-4; D is possibly TRBD1 (5 bases). There are 17 residues in the CDR3. In germline, CDR1 is MNHNS, CDR2 SASEGT. Trimming removed 0 bases from V and 3 bases from J, with 14 bases in between. Here the CDR3 reads CASSEARRGRPNEKLFF. For the CDR3, the DNA is TGTGCCAGCAGTGAAGCGCGGAGGGGTAGGCCTAATGAAAAACTGTTTTTT.

This chain connects TRBV19 to TRBJ1-1; unclear D gene. The germline gives CDR1 LNHDA, CDR2 SQIVND (reference sequence). There are 14 residues in the CDR3. The V end was cut by 7 bases, the J end by 2 bases, with 14 bases between. The CDR3 here is CASTSGYSNTEAFF. CDR3 sequence (DNA): TGTGCCAGTACCTCCGGGTATTCAAACACTGAAGCTTTCTTT. Based on the CDR3 plus reference TRBV19 and TRBJ1-1, the full variable domain is DGGITQSPKYLFRKEGQNVTLSCEQNLNHDAMYWYRQDPGQGLRLIYYSQIVNDFQKGDIAEGYSVSREKKESFPLTVTSAQKNPTAFYLCASTSGYSNTEAFFGQGTRLTVV.

This chain joins TRBV2 and TRBJ1-4; D possibly corresponds to TRBD1 (5 bases). Trimming removed 11 bases from V and 1 base from J, with 11 bases in between. This CDR3 has 13 residues. Germline CDR1 reads SNHLY; CDR2 reads FYNNEI. The CDR3, as DNA: TGTGCCGGTAGACAGCAAACTAATGAAAAACTGTTTTTT. Its translation is CAGRQQTNEKLFF.

The table lists this clone with a few counts. The chain uses TRBV11-2 and TRBJ1-1; D may be TRBD1 (5 bases). This CDR3 spans 17 amino acids. CDR1 SGHAT and CDR2 FQNNGV come from the germline V gene. The V and J ends lost 6 bases and 0 bases respectively, with 20 bases between them. DNA for the CDR3: TGTGCCAGCAGGTCTCTGTTGGGGCCGTACATGAACACTGAAGCTTTCTTT. This translates into CASRSLLGPYMNTEAFF.

V usage is TRBV7-9 and J usage is TRBJ1-4; TRBD1 might be the D (5 bases). Per the germline V gene, CDR1 is SEHNR and CDR2 is FQNEAQ (reference sequence). The CDR3 has 15 residues. V was shortened by 1 base and J by 4 bases, with 10 bases between the two germline ends. CDR3 sequence: CASSLVFQGNEKLFF. The CDR3 region has the DNA TGTGCCAGCAGCTTAGTTTTTCAGGGTAATGAAAAACTGTTTTTT.

The chain links TRBV28 to TRBJ1-5; perhaps TRBD1 as D (5 bases). Germline V gene data show CDR1 as MDHEN and CDR2 as SYDVKM. V was trimmed by 5 bases and J by 3 bases, leaving 14 bases between them. There are 15 residues in the CDR3. The CDR3 protein is CASSPGWGPNQPQHF. DNA for the CDR3: TGTGCCAGCAGTCCCGGGTGGGGCCCCAATCAGCCCCAGCATTTT.

The rearrangement links TRBV7-2 to TRBJ1-2, with TRBD1 matching over 9 bases. This CDR3 comprises 16 residues. Germline trimming cut 7 bases from V and 4 bases from J; bases unmatched to any gene: 13. Germline CDR1 reads SGHTA; CDR2 reads FQGNSA. CDR3 in amino acids: CASIPRRDRVSYGYTF. In DNA, the CDR3 is TGTGCCAGCATCCCCCGGCGGGACAGGGTTAGCTATGGCTACACCTTC.

This clone was observed a single time. CDR3 nucleotide sequence: TGTGCCATCAGTTCCGGGGGGAACGAGCAGTACGTC. Amino acids: CAISSGGNEQYV. V is TRBV10-3 and J is TRBJ2-7; 7 bases map to TRBD2. V shed 5 bases, J shed 5 bases, and the junction held 3 bases outside the gene matches. Germline V gene data show CDR1 as ENHRY and CDR2 as SYGVKD. The CDR3 has 12 amino acids.

The J gene is TRBJ1-6, the V gene TRBV27, with a weak D call TRBD1 (5 bases). CDR1 is MNHEY, CDR2 SMNVEV, per germline (reference sequence). The ends were cut back, 3 bases at V and 10 bases at J, with 13 bases in the middle. The CDR3 runs 14 residues. CDR3 loop: CASSFRGGGSPLHF. The CDR3 nucleotides read TGTGCCAGCAGTTTTAGGGGAGGTGGCTCACCCCTCCACTTT.

The rearrangement links TRBV10-1 to TRBJ1-2; a possible D gene is TRBD1 (5 bases). CDR1 is WNHNN, CDR2 SYGVQD, per germline (reference sequence). V lost 3 bases and J lost 4, with 9 bases in between. CDR3 length equals 13 residues. The CDR3 DNA is TGCGCCAGCAGTGATGCGGGACTCTATGGCTACACCTTC. It codes for CASSDAGLYGYTF.

The chain has TRBV19 and TRBJ1-2, with 11 bases aligning to TRBD1. The CDR3 extends over 16 amino acids. CDR1 is LNHDA, CDR2 SQIVND, per germline (reference sequence). Trimming removed 5 bases from V and 2 bases from J; junction bases left unmatched: 7. DNA of the CDR3: TGTGCCAGTAGTCCCCGTGGGGACAGGGGGAACTATGGCTACACCTTC. It specifies CASSPRGDRGNYGYTF.

The V and J genes are TRBV6-6 and TRBJ2-7; 8 bases agree with TRBD1. The CDR3 sequence is 13 residues long. Trimming removed 5 bases from V and 3 bases from J; junction bases left unmatched: 3. The germline CDR1 and CDR2 sequences are MNHNY and SVGAGI (reference sequence). In nucleotides, the CDR3 is TGTGCCAGCAGTCAGGGGGCGAGCTACGAGCAGTACGTC. This codes for CASSQGASYEQYV.

This chain connects TRBV6-5 to TRBJ1-6, with 8 bases matching TRBD1. Germline assignment: CDR1 MNHEY and CDR2 SVGAGI. V was pared by 6 bases and J by 9 bases, with 4 bases of the junction left unmatched. The CDR3 totals 13 residues. CDR3 coding DNA: TGTGCCAGCAGAGACAGGGGTGGTTCACCCCTCCACTTT. Its protein product is CASRDRGGSPLHF.

In this sample, this clone turned up a few times. V and J are TRBV5-4 and TRBJ1-1; D ambiguous. CDR1 is SGHNT, CDR2 YYREEE, per germline (reference sequence). The CDR3 spans 15 residues. V was shortened by 0 bases and J by 0 bases, with 9 bases between the two germline ends. CDR3 sequence (DNA): TGTGCCAGCAGCTTGGAAGATCAGATGAACACTGAAGCTTTCTTT. Its protein product is CASSLEDQMNTEAFF.

This chain connects TRBV5-1 to TRBJ2-1, with a weak D call TRBD1 (6 bases). Per the germline V gene, CDR1 is SGHRS and CDR2 is YFSETQ. The length of the CDR3 is 13 residues. Trimming shortened V by 3 bases and J by 7 bases, and 11 bases separated the two germline ends. The CDR3 DNA reads TGCGCCAGCAGCTATCAGGGGCTAAATGAGCAGTTCTTC. Amino acids: CASSYQGLNEQFF. The full variable domain, completed using reference TRBV5-1 and TRBJ2-1, is KAGVTQTPRYLIKTRGQQVTLSCSPISGHRSVSWYQQTPGQGLQFLFEYFSETQRNKGNFPGRFSGRQFSNSRSEMNVSTLELGDSALYLCASSYQGLNEQFFGPGTRLTVL.

The chain joins TRBV10-3 to TRBJ1-2; D is unclear. Germline CDR1 and CDR2: ENHRY and SYGVKD. CDR3 length equals 13 residues. V was trimmed by 0 bases and J by 5 bases, leaving 7 bases between them. CDR3 sequence (DNA): TGTGCCATCAGTGAGTCAAGCCTTTATGGCTACACCTTC. As protein: CAISESSLYGYTF.

This chain uses TRBV6-2 or TRBV6-3 with TRBJ1-6; 10 positions match TRBD1. The V and J ends lost 4 bases and 11 bases, in that order; junction bases with no gene match: 8. CDR3 length equals 15 residues. In germline, CDR1 is MNHEY, CDR2 SVGEGT. The CDR3: CASSSSGTGVTPLHF. The DNA for the CDR3 is TGTGCCAGCAGTTCCTCCGGGACAGGGGTAACACCCCTCCACTTT.

The chain recombines TRBV7-2 with TRBJ2-7; unclear D gene. CDR3 length equals 13 residues. Per germline, CDR1 SGHTA and CDR2 FQGNSA. The germline V and J ends were trimmed by 1 base and 6 bases, with 10 bases remaining between them. For the CDR3, the DNA is TGTGCCAGCAGCTTAGGATTAGTCGGCGAGCAGTACGTC. Translating gives CASSLGLVGEQYV.

This clone was observed a handful of times. V usage is TRBV5-6 and J usage is TRBJ1-5; 9 positions agree with TRBD1. The length of the CDR3 is 16 residues. Per the germline V gene, CDR1 is SGHDT and CDR2 is YYEEEE. V was clipped by 1 base and J by 4 bases; unmatched bases: 6. CDR3 nucleotide sequence: TGTGCCAGCAGCTTGCGAATCGGGACAGGGAATCAGCCCCAGCATTTT. Amino acid sequence: CASSLRIGTGNQPQHF.

The J gene is TRBJ2-1, the V gene TRBV5-4; the match to TRBD1 covers 8 bases. The CDR3 is 14 amino acids. V shed 1 base and J 6 bases; nucleotides not matched to a gene: 3. The germline gives CDR1 SGHNT, CDR2 YYREEE (reference sequence). The CDR3 DNA reads TGTGCCAGCAGCTTGCGGACAGGGAGCAATGAGCAGTTCTTC. This sequence encodes CASSLRTGSNEQFF. The entire variable domain, with the rest obtained from reference TRBV5-4 and TRBJ2-1, is as follows: ETGVTQSPTHLIKTRGQQVTLRCSSQSGHNTVSWYQQALGQGPQFIFQYYREEENGRGNFPPRFSGLQFPNYSSELNVNALELDDSALYLCASSLRTGSNEQFFGPGTRLTVL.

The chain uses TRBV24-1 and TRBJ1-2, with TRBD1 as a possible D gene (5 bases). V lost 6 bases and J 3 bases, leaving 7 bases between the germline ends. CDR3 length equals 12 residues. CDR1 and CDR2 (germline): KGHDR, SFDVKD. CDR3 loop: CATSTGYYGYTF. The CDR3 nucleotides are TGTGCCACCAGTACAGGATACTATGGCTACACCTTC.

The chain uses TRBV29-1 and TRBJ1-4, with 9 bases lining up with TRBD1. The length of the CDR3 is 14 residues. Trimming at V came to 6 bases and at J to 5 bases, leaving 7 bases not matched to a gene. The germline V gene has CDR1 SQVTM and CDR2 ANQGSEA. CDR3 residues: CSVATGTGNEKLFF. The CDR3 nucleotides are TGCAGCGTCGCCACCGGGACAGGGAATGAAAAACTGTTTTTT.

The rearrangement joins TRBV2 to TRBJ1-5, with 9 bases identical to TRBD1. The CDR3 is 15 amino acids. Trimming removed 4 bases from V and 7 bases from J; junction bases left unmatched: 8. Per germline, CDR1 SNHLY and CDR2 FYNNEI. The CDR3 sequence: CASSVPTGGGQPQHF. The CDR3 nucleotides are TGTGCCAGCAGTGTACCAACAGGGGGCGGCCAGCCCCAGCATTTT.

The V gene is TRBV30, the J gene TRBJ2-1; D is perhaps TRBD2 (6 bases). The germline V gene encodes CDR1 GTSNPN and CDR2 SVGIG (reference sequence). The CDR3 extends over 15 amino acids. Deletions cut 2 bases from V and 5 bases from J, with 16 bases between. The CDR3 bases are TGTGCCTGGAGTAGGACCGGGACTCGTAACAATGAGCAGTTCTTC. This sequence encodes CAWSRTGTRNNEQFF.

The chain combines TRBV11-3 with TRBJ2-3, with 7 bases matching TRBD1. V lost 6 bases, J lost 4 bases, and 10 bases stayed unmatched. This CDR3 is 15 amino acids long. Germline V gene data show CDR1 as SGHNT and CDR2 as YENEEA. The CDR3 region has the DNA TGTGCCAGCAGGGGACGTACAGGGGACGCAGATACGCAGTATTTT. This gives the protein CASRGRTGDADTQYF.

The gene calls are TRBV4-3 and TRBJ1-2; 10 nucleotides line up with TRBD1. Trimming removed 1 base from V and 5 bases from J; junction bases left unmatched: 7. This CDR3 has 16 amino acids. CDR1 and CDR2 (germline): LGHNA, YSLEER. The CDR3 loop is CASSQGPTGGGYGYTF. CDR3 in DNA: TGCGCCAGCAGCCAAGGGCCGACAGGGGGCGGGTATGGCTACACCTTC.